Presented here are 32 T cell receptor beta chains from one specimen sequenced in a study of CD8+ T cells in alopecia areata. Isolated RNA was reverse transcribed into cDNA used as the sequencing template. The protocol was immunoSEQ multiplex PCR, while the TCRdb copy is restricted to in-frame clones and leaves out a portion. Among hundreds of thousands of clones listed, less than 80% were seen once. The sequencing here drew on CD4+ T cells sorted from blood, taken at week 0. All receptors derive from a human donor with alopecia areata.

The V gene is TRBV7-8, the J gene TRBJ1-2; D is unresolved. This CDR3 has 13 amino acids. Germline V lookup: CDR1 SGHVS, CDR2 FQNEAQ. Trimming stripped 1 base from V and 8 bases from J, with 11 bases between. CDR3 sequence: CASSLVSIRGYTF. In nucleotides, the CDR3 is TGTGCCAGCAGCTTAGTCTCCATCCGGGGCTACACCTTC.

This clone was seen a single time. The CDR3 region has the DNA TGTGCCAGCAGTCCCCCGGGACATCGGAAAGAGACCCAGTACTTC. Translating it yields CASSPPGHRKETQYF. The chain uses TRBV27 and TRBJ2-5; D might be TRBD1 (6 bases). The germline V gene encodes CDR1 MNHEY and CDR2 SMNVEV (reference sequence). This CDR3 contains 15 residues. The V end was cut by 5 bases, the J end by 3 bases, with 16 bases between.

The rearrangement links TRBV7-2 to TRBJ1-2; 7 nucleotides align to TRBD1. With 5 bases clipped from V and 4 bases from J, the junction kept 4 bases outside the gene matches. The CDR3 is 13 amino acids. Germline CDR1 and CDR2: SGHTA and FQGNSA. CDR3 nucleotides: TGTGCCAGCAGCCACGACAGGGTCTATGGCTACACCTTC. As protein: CASSHDRVYGYTF.

This clone was picked up a small number of times. V is TRBV9 and J is TRBJ2-7; D is possibly TRBD1 or TRBD2 (5 bases each). The CDR3 has 14 residues. Germline lookup yields CDR1 SGDLS and CDR2 YYNGEE. The V gene lost 2 bases and the J gene lost 2 bases, with 11 bases spanning the gap. The CDR3 DNA reads as TGTGCCAGCAGCGTCGGGACCCAAACCTACGAGCAGTACTTC. Residues: CASSVGTQTYEQYF.

The rearrangement uses TRBV29-1 and TRBJ1-5; D remains unclear. This CDR3 is built from 13 residues. V was pared by 0 bases and J by 9 bases, with 12 bases between. Germline loops: CDR1 SQVTM, CDR2 ANQGSEA. CDR3: CSVEEFQRGPQHF. CDR3 in DNA: TGCAGCGTTGAAGAGTTCCAGCGCGGGCCCCAGCATTTT. Full variable domain (rest looked up from reference TRBV29-1 and TRBJ1-5): SAVISQKPSRDICQRGTSLTIQCQVDSQVTMMFWYRQQPGQSLTLIATANQGSEATYESGFVIDKFPISRPNLTFSTLTVSNMSPEDSSIYLCSVEEFQRGPQHFGDGTRLSIL.

J is TRBJ1-1 and V is TRBV4-1; D ambiguous. There are 14 residues in the CDR3. CDR1 is MGHRA and CDR2 is YSYEKL in the germline V gene. Trimming stripped 4 bases from V and 3 bases from J, with 12 bases between. The DNA for the CDR3 is TGCGCCAGCAGCCCCCGCTTACTTGACACTGAAGCTTTCTTT. Residues: CASSPRLLDTEAFF.

J is TRBJ2-3 and V is TRBV9; the D is unclear. Germline CDR1 and CDR2: SGDLS and YYNGEE. This CDR3 is built from 14 residues. The germline V and J ends were trimmed by 0 bases and 2 bases, with 7 bases remaining between them. The CDR3 region has the DNA TGTGCCAGCAGCGTAGCCCAGCTCACAGATACGCAGTATTTT. The encoded protein is CASSVAQLTDTQYF.

There are a few counts of this clone. The chain recombines TRBV23-1 with TRBJ1-5, with D tentatively TRBD1 (6 bases). TRBV23-1 is sorted into the ORF group, with uncertain function. This CDR3 spans 15 amino acids. Trimming cost V 0 bases and J 6 bases, with 12 bases left between them. For the CDR3, the DNA is TGCGCCAGCAGTCAATCGACCAGGGGAGGTCAGCCCCAGCATTTT. Its translation: CASSQSTRGGQPQHF.

This clone was observed a single time. The V gene is TRBV5-4, the J gene TRBJ2-1; maybe TRBD1 (6 bases). Germline CDR1 SGHNT, CDR2 YYREEE (reference sequence). The CDR3 is 16 residues long. V was shortened by 4 bases and J by 6 bases, with 20 bases between the two germline ends. The DNA for the CDR3 is TGTGCCAGCAGCATGAGACGGGACAAACCCTTCAATGAGCAGTTCTTC. Protein: CASSMRRDKPFNEQFF.

Worth noting for this clone: Other nucleotide sequences from this sample produce the same CDR3. This sequence joins TRBV30 and TRBJ1-1; D is unresolved. In germline, CDR1 is GTSNPN, CDR2 SVGIG (reference sequence). V dropped 0 bases and J dropped 1 base, with 6 bases sitting between them. The CDR3 extends over 13 amino acids. In DNA, the CDR3 is TGTGCCTGGAGTGTAAACCGGAACACTGAAGCTTTCTTT. Translating it yields CAWSVNRNTEAFF.

This clone has just one count. This chain connects TRBV11-2 to TRBJ2-5; D gene unclear. V was pared by 1 base and J by 1 base, with 7 bases between. In germline, CDR1 is SGHAT, CDR2 FQNNGV. This CDR3 contains 14 residues. The CDR3, as DNA: TGTGCCAGCAGCTTAGGGCCTACCCAAGAGACCCAGTACTTC. This translates into CASSLGPTQETQYF.

CDR3 bases: TGTGCCAGCAGTAGGGACAACTCCTACGAGCAGTACTTC. This codes for CASSRDNSYEQYF. The V call is TRBV2, the J call TRBJ2-7, with D possibly matching TRBD1 (6 bases). The CDR3 totals 13 residues. CDR1 and CDR2 (germline): SNHLY, FYNNEI. Trimming shortened V by 5 bases and J by 0 bases, and 8 bases separated the two germline ends.

To note about this clone: The sample holds other DNA sequences that translate to the same CDR3. V and J are TRBV18 and TRBJ1-1, with a possible D match to TRBD1 (5 bases). The CDR3 is 14 amino acids. Trimming cost V 2 bases and J 1 base, with 8 bases left between them. Germline CDR1 KGHSH, CDR2 LQKENI. Here the CDR3 reads CASSPGRGNTEAFF. The CDR3 coding sequence is TGTGCCAGCTCACCAGGGAGGGGGAACACTGAAGCTTTCTTT.

The J gene is TRBJ2-7, the V gene TRBV6-1, with D perhaps TRBD2 (6 bases). The CDR3 is 15 residues long. Trimming pared 0 bases from V and 0 bases from J, leaving 9 bases between. CDR1 is MNHNS, CDR2 SASEGT, per germline. CDR3 sequence reads: CASSEAGTPSYEQYF. CDR3 DNA: TGTGCCAGCAGTGAAGCCGGGACTCCCTCCTACGAGCAGTACTTC.

The count of this clone is one. Sequence at one end of the junction differs from germline and may be a read error. This sequence joins TRBV30 and TRBJ2-7; D remains unclear. The CDR3 extends over 11 amino acids. Germline assignment: CDR1 GTSNPN and CDR2 SVGIG (reference sequence). The CDR3 region has the DNA TGTGCCTGGAGTGTGGTCCAGAGACCTAGCTTC. Its protein product is CAWSVVQRPSF.

The chain carries TRBV30 and TRBJ2-1; D is ambiguous. Trimming pared 0 bases from V and 7 bases from J, leaving 4 bases between. This CDR3 region has 11 residues. Germline V gene sequence: CDR1 GTSNPN, CDR2 SVGIG (reference sequence). CDR3 DNA: TGTGCCTGGAGTGTACTAAATGAGCAGTTCTTC. Amino acid sequence: CAWSVLNEQFF.

This clone came up a few times. V is TRBV5-1 and J is TRBJ2-7; tentative D call: TRBD1 (5 bases). V was pared by 3 bases and J by 5 bases, with 6 bases between. The CDR3 contains 11 residues. Germline V CDR1 and CDR2: SGHRS, YFSETQ. CDR3 sequence (DNA): TGCGCCAGCAGCTCCAGGGACGAGCAGTACTTC. Its translation: CASSSRDEQYF. The entire variable domain, with the rest obtained from reference TRBV5-1 and TRBJ2-7, is as follows: KAGVTQTPRYLIKTRGQQVTLSCSPISGHRSVSWYQQTPGQGLQFLFEYFSETQRNKGNFPGRFSGRQFSNSRSEMNVSTLELGDSALYLCASSSRDEQYFGPGTRLTVT.

The table lists this clone with a few counts. This sequence joins TRBV11-2 and TRBJ2-1; TRBD2 matches 8 bases. Germline V lookup: CDR1 SGHAT, CDR2 FQNNGV. Trimming cost V 5 bases and J 6 bases; bases outside gene matches: 3. The CDR3 contains 13 residues. CDR3 in DNA: TGTGCCAGCAGCAAGCGGGGGTTCAATGAGCAGTTCTTC. This encodes CASSKRGFNEQFF.

The chain employs TRBV5-1 and TRBJ1-6; D might be TRBD1 (6 bases). The germline V and J ends were trimmed by 0 bases and 7 bases, with 17 bases remaining between them. The germline V gene encodes CDR1 SGHRS and CDR2 YFSETQ. CDR3 length: 17 amino acids. The chain's CDR3 is CASSLGGGQSNNSPLHF. DNA for the CDR3: TGCGCCAGCAGCTTGGGTGGGGGACAAAGCAACAATTCACCCCTCCACTTT.

The V gene is TRBV30, the J gene TRBJ2-7, with 10 bases aligning to TRBD1. The CDR3 length is 14 residues. After removal of 4 bases from V and 0 bases from J, the junction contained 3 bases not matched to a gene. CDR1 is GTSNPN, CDR2 SVGIG, per germline (reference sequence). The CDR3 loop reads CAWKGTGVSYEQYF. CDR3 DNA: TGTGCCTGGAAGGGGACAGGGGTCTCCTACGAGCAGTACTTC.

This chain links TRBV30 with TRBJ1-5; the match to TRBD1 covers 9 bases. V was pared by 4 bases and J by 2 bases, with 3 bases of the junction left unmatched. This CDR3 contains 14 residues. Germline values: CDR1 GTSNPN, CDR2 SVGIG (reference sequence). CDR3 bases: TGTGCCTGGAATCGGGACAGGGGCAATCAGCCCCAGCATTTT. Protein product: CAWNRDRGNQPQHF.

The chain carries TRBV5-1 and TRBJ2-3, with 9 bases matching TRBD1. Germline CDR1 SGHRS, CDR2 YFSETQ. V was clipped by 3 bases and J by 0 bases; unmatched bases: 2. The CDR3 is 15 residues long. The CDR3 DNA reads as TGCGCCAGCAGCTCAGGACAGGGGAGCACAGATACGCAGTATTTT. Translated: CASSSGQGSTDTQYF.

The chain links TRBV5-6 to TRBJ2-1, with TRBD2 matching over 7 bases. The CDR3 length is 15 residues. Germline loops: CDR1 SGHDT, CDR2 YYEEEE. The V gene end was trimmed by 6 bases and the J gene end by 8 bases; junction bases not matched to a gene: 14. Here the CDR3 reads CASNVPGGEFDEQFF. The CDR3 DNA is TGTGCCAGCAACGTCCCGGGGGGTGAATTCGATGAGCAGTTCTTC.

The rearrangement links TRBV2 to TRBJ2-7; no reliable D call. The CDR3 loop spans 13 amino acids. Trimming removed 10 bases at V and 6 bases at J, with 19 bases between. Per the germline V gene, CDR1 is SNHLY and CDR2 is FYNNEI. The CDR3 loop is CATLLDLSSEQYF. As DNA, the CDR3 is TGTGCCACCCTCCTCGACCTGTCGTCCGAGCAGTACTTC.

Here the CDR3 DNA reads TGTGCCTGGACCGGCGGGGAAGCGCAGTACTTC. Its translation: CAWTGGEAQYF. J is TRBJ2-7 and V is TRBV30; weak D call: TRBD2 (6 bases). Trimming removed 4 bases at V and 9 bases at J, with 13 bases between. The CDR3 is made up of 11 amino acids. Germline CDR1 reads GTSNPN; CDR2 reads SVGIG (reference sequence).

The V and J genes are TRBV27 and TRBJ2-7; 7 nucleotides align to TRBD1. Unmatched junction bases numbered 10, after V lost 10 bases and J lost 4 bases. There are 13 residues in the CDR3. The germline gives CDR1 MNHEY, CDR2 SMNVEV (reference sequence). For the CDR3, the DNA is TGTGCCATTCGACAGGGAAGGGAGTACGAGCAGTACTTC. It translates to CAIRQGREYEQYF.

This clone was seen more than once but under ten times. The chain links TRBV7-2 to TRBJ2-3, with 9 bases identical to TRBD1. The CDR3 contains 15 residues. CDR1 is SGHTA and CDR2 is FQGNSA in the germline V gene. V was pared by 5 bases and J by 3 bases, with 6 bases of the junction left unmatched. In nucleotides, the CDR3 is TGTGCCAGCAGCCTTGGGACAGGGAGGACAGATACGCAGTATTTT. As protein: CASSLGTGRTDTQYF.

The V and J genes are TRBV29-1 and TRBJ2-3; perhaps D is TRBD1 or TRBD2 (5 bases each). The length of the CDR3 is 13 residues. Germline V gene data show CDR1 as SQVTM and CDR2 as ANQGSEA. V was trimmed by 4 bases and J by 1 base, leaving 9 bases between them. CDR3 residues: CSVGVGGTDTQYF. CDR3 DNA: TGCAGCGTTGGTGTGGGGGGCACAGATACGCAGTATTTT.

V usage is TRBV27 and J usage is TRBJ1-6; D gene unclear. Germline V gene data show CDR1 as MNHEY and CDR2 as SMNVEV (reference sequence). Deletions cut 4 bases from V and 5 bases from J, with 15 bases between. The CDR3 totals 16 residues. CDR3 residues: CASSYLTAGNNSPLHF. The CDR3 nucleotides are TGTGCCAGCAGTTACCTTACGGCGGGAAATAATTCACCCCTCCACTTT.

This clone was recorded only once. V gene TRBV9 combines with J gene TRBJ2-5; TRBD1 might be the D (6 bases). V lost 3 bases to trimming and J lost 1 base, with 10 bases between them. From germline, CDR1 is SGDLS and CDR2 YYNGEE. The CDR3 totals 14 residues. The CDR3 loop is CASSARQVQETQYF. CDR3 sequence (DNA): TGTGCCAGCAGCGCAAGACAGGTCCAAGAGACCCAGTACTTC.

The V call is TRBV5-4, the J call TRBJ1-2; D gene unclear. V lost 4 bases to trimming and J lost 2 bases, with 12 bases between them. Looked up from germline, CDR1 is SGHNT and CDR2 is YYREEE (reference sequence). This CDR3 has 14 residues. The CDR3 sequence: CASSPTGQNYGYTF. The CDR3, as DNA: TGTGCCAGCAGCCCCACTGGGCAGAACTATGGCTACACCTTC.

Points on this clone: The sample carries other DNA sequences with the same CDR3. The rearrangement uses TRBV29-1 and TRBJ2-3, with D possibly being TRBD1 or TRBD2 (5 bases each). Between the trimmed V and J ends, which lost 4 bases and 6 bases, there was a span of 5 bases. CDR1 and CDR2 from the germline V gene are SQVTM and ANQGSEA. CDR3 length: 10 amino acids. CDR3 DNA: TGCAGCGTTGGGGGGGATACGCAGTATTTT. Residues: CSVGGDTQYF.